The present T cell receptor beta chain was sequenced within a study of T cell responses to AZD1222 COVID-19 vaccine (dated by TCRdb to the early 2020s). Regarding the research as a whole: TCR sequencing was performed for about 240 trial participants, of whom approximately 200 were given two doses of AZD1222 and around 26 were given two doses of MenACWY control vaccine. Trial participants were enrolled by age into 18-55, 56-69 and 70-plus year subgroups, with approximately 150, 28 and 58 TCR-sequenced participants respectively. The paper's findings and limits, for the study overall: Participants were mostly white British, with more females than males. The authors suggested clonal diversity may have been underestimated. Spike-specific TCR breadth and depth rose significantly after two AZD1222 doses compared with day 0 and with MenACWY recipients. Conclusions about previously exposed vaccinees are limited because only 5 or 6 AZD1222 recipients were SARS-CoV-2 seropositive at baseline. Vaccine-associated CD4 TCRs spanned the whole spike protein, with dominant responses in regions 160-218 and 743-854. In the small 56-69-year group, the increase in depth fell short of significance, most likely because of low power. Epitopes outside the regions mutated in the B.1.351 and B.1.1.7 variants were reportedly recognized by nearly half of the unique spike-specific TCRs. Because no day 14 peak-response samples were available, repertoires were characterized only after the peak T cell response.

The CDR3 regions of human TCRbeta chains were subjected to immunosequencing. Under the source paper's analysis protocol: Repertoire TCRs were checked for matches against a reference library of SARS-CoV-2-specific TCRs that had been generated using the MIRA antigen-specificity platform. Breadth was defined as the fraction of unique TCRs that were SARS-CoV-2-associated. Depth was defined as the fraction of total T cells that were SARS-CoV-2-associated. Using the MIRA data, each spike-specific TCR was assigned both to the spike region to which the TCR was reactive and to a CD4 or CD8 class. Log10-transformed breadth and depth values were compared by one-way ANOVA with Sidak's multiple comparisons tests. TCRdb carries this immuneACCESS record with in-frame sequences only. Its versions omit some clonotypes, under half of them owing to an unresolved V gene in the studies checked, with the rest unexplained. V and J calls plus clone size are reproduced from that table; the DNA served to infer D and trimming. Present in this sample are 180,000 or so clones, 85% to 90% of which were seen just once. 3.5% to 4.5% of the sample is in the top ten clones.

The CDR3 holds 13 amino acids from the cysteine to the phenylalanine. Left in the record is the CDR3 DNA by itself, 39 bases read in frame from the first base. Trimming takes 0 bases from V and 3 bases from J, and the germline ends sit 6 bases apart. For CDR1 and CDR2, the germline V gene lists SGHDT and YYEEEE. A note on this clone: Which antigen it targets is not known. Base qualities were left out, and no much larger clone turns up one base away.

Per the publication, the time point label means: about 28 days (+/-7) after the second vaccine dose. The sample's treatment or condition label is to be understood as: meningococcal conjugate vaccine given as trial control. Vaccinee samples were obtained from the UK trials COV001 and COV002, which included a single-blind randomized controlled phase 2/3 trial of AZD1222 (ChAdOx1 nCoV-19) in healthy adults. For TCRbeta chain sequencing, PBMC samples were collected from trial participants at day 0 and at day 28 after the second dose. Recombination linked TRBV5-6 to TRBJ1-1; no D gene can be assigned with confidence. This specimen consisted of peripheral blood, obtained 28 days after the second dose of the MenACWY control vaccine. This TCR derives from an adult who received the MenACWY meningococcal vaccine as a control. The CDR3 sequence is CASSLGSYTEAFF. The bases are TGTGCCAGCAGCTTGGGATCATACACTGAAGCTTTCTTT.